This T cell receptor beta chain was observed in a study of graft-versus-host responses after intestinal transplantation. Sequencing was performed with immunoSEQ multiplex PCR; in TCRdb, only in-frame clones are kept and a portion is missing. The sample has some 2,300 clones, about 93% seen once. To note about this clone: Its antigen remains unknown.

The CDR3 spans 16 residues. Germline CDR1 and CDR2: MDHEN and SYDVKM. Trimming removed 6 bases at V and 4 bases at J, with 19 bases between. Study-wide points: Allograft clonal ratios (graft-versus-host to host-versus-graft) were high in patients who had graft-donor T cell macrochimerism. Peak GvH clone levels in circulation were associated with early post-transplant HvG declines.

This sample comprised PBMCs, obtained about 20 days after intestinal transplant. V gene TRBV28 combines with J gene TRBJ1-3; a weak D match, TRBD1 (6 bases). The receptor comes from a human patient who received an intestinal transplant, so some T cells may come from the graft donor. In nucleotides, the CDR3 is TGTGCCAGCAGGCCGAGCGGGGGCGCGGGAGGAAACACCATATATTTT. Amino acid sequence: CASRPSGGAGGNTIYF. Looking up the rest from reference TRBV28 and TRBJ1-3 gives the full variable domain: DVKVTQSSRYLVKRTGEKVFLECVQDMDHENMFWYRQDPGLGLRLIYFSYDVKMKEKGDIPEGYSVSREKKERFSLILESASTNQTSMYLCASRPSGGAGGNTIYFGEGSWLTVV.